Each of the 9 T cell receptor beta chains below was sequenced from the same sample in a study of shared clonotypes between healthy human individuals. TCRdb's table, derived via immunoSEQ multiplex PCR, lists solely in-frame clones and lacks some. The sample lists 780,000 or so clones; approximately 72% were seen once. The source material was memory CD4+ T cells sorted from blood. Specified subset: CD45RA-negative fraction. These receptor sequences come from a woman in her 30s in good health.

Concerning this clone itself: The sample contains more than one DNA sequence encoding this CDR3. This chain joins TRBV20-1 and TRBJ2-3; D call uncertain. CDR1 DFQATT and CDR2 SNEGSKA come from the germline V gene (reference sequence). The CDR3 has 11 amino acids. The CDR3 DNA reads as TGCAGCGCACGTCGCACAGATACGCAGTATTTT. This sequence encodes CSARRTDTQYF.

This chain uses TRBV7-8 with TRBJ2-7; perhaps TRBD2 as D (5 bases). The V and J ends lost 1 base and 3 bases respectively, with 13 bases between them. This CDR3 is built from 15 residues. The germline V gene encodes CDR1 SGHVS and CDR2 FQNEAQ. The CDR3 sequence is CASSLVLGVGYEQYF. As DNA, the CDR3 is TGTGCCAGCAGCTTAGTTCTCGGGGTTGGCTACGAGCAGTACTTC.

The chain carries TRBV2 and TRBJ2-5; 7 bases agree with TRBD2. The DNA end is a closer match to TRBJ2-7, so the J assignment may be wrong. Per the germline V gene, CDR1 is SNHLY and CDR2 is FYNNEI. The CDR3 length is 14 residues. The CDR3 nucleotides are TGTGCCAGCACCGGGGGGACGAGGGAGCACGAGCAGTACTTC. Residues: CASTGGTREHEQYF.

There are many counts of this clone. V is TRBV5-8 and J is TRBJ1-4, with unresolved D. Germline assignment: CDR1 SGHTS and CDR2 YDEGEE. The V and J ends lost 5 bases and 0 bases respectively, with 14 bases between them. The length of the CDR3 is 16 residues. The CDR3 loop reads CASSFGQSATNEKLFF. The CDR3 coding sequence is TGTGCCAGCAGTTTTGGGCAGAGTGCAACTAATGAAAAACTGTTTTTT.

The V call is TRBV28, the J call TRBJ2-5; 8 bases line up with TRBD2. Trimming at V came to 3 bases and at J to 2 bases, leaving 5 bases not matched to a gene. Germline values: CDR1 MDHEN, CDR2 SYDVKM. The CDR3 is made up of 15 amino acids. CDR3 protein: CASSFHGRGQETQYF. CDR3 nucleotides: TGTGCCAGCAGTTTTCACGGGAGGGGGCAAGAGACCCAGTACTTC.

The rearrangement uses TRBV11-2 and TRBJ2-3; tentative D call: TRBD2 (7 bases). Trimming shortened V by 0 bases and J by 0 bases, and 16 bases separated the two germline ends. CDR1 and CDR2 from the germline V gene are SGHAT and FQNNGV. CDR3 size: 18 residues. The CDR3 region is CASSLDNLAGASTDTQYF. The CDR3, as DNA: TGTGCCAGCAGCTTAGATAATCTGGCGGGGGCTAGCACAGATACGCAGTATTTT.

This clone came up once. The CDR3 region is CASSLRAENTGELFF. The CDR3 DNA reads TGTGCCAGCAGCTTGAGGGCAGAGAACACCGGGGAGCTGTTTTTT. This rearrangement joins TRBV7-9 to TRBJ2-2; perhaps TRBD2 as D (5 bases). The CDR3 extends over 15 amino acids. The germline V and J ends were trimmed by 3 bases and 1 base, with 9 bases remaining between them. CDR1 SEHNR and CDR2 FQNEAQ come from the germline V gene (reference sequence).

The V and J genes are TRBV19 and TRBJ2-3, with 10 bases identical to TRBD1. The CDR3 contains 16 residues. The V segment lost 5 bases and the J segment 2 bases; nucleotides outside the gene matches: 7. Germline CDR1 reads LNHDA; CDR2 reads SQIVND (reference sequence). The CDR3 DNA is TGTGCCAGTAGTGCCCAGGGACAGGGGCACACAGATACGCAGTATTTT. It codes for CASSAQGQGHTDTQYF.

As to this clone: A single base is all that separates this from a far larger clone, so a read error is likely. Additional DNA sequences in this sample encode the identical CDR3. The rearrangement links TRBV5-1 to TRBJ2-1; 10 bases are a match to TRBD2. There are 15 residues in the CDR3. Looked up from germline, CDR1 is SGHRS and CDR2 is YFSETQ. The V and J ends lost 4 bases and 3 bases, in that order; junction bases with no gene match: 4. The CDR3 DNA reads TGCGCCAGCAGCATGTCTAGCGGGAGCTACAATGAGCAGTTCTTC. This encodes CASSMSSGSYNEQFF.